One and the same sample provided the 23 T cell receptor beta chains below, sequenced in a study of T cells in Graves' hyperthyroidism and ophthalmopathy (dated by TCRdb to between 2018 and 2021). Preparation of the library involved multiplex PCR. Sequencing was performed on an Illumina HiSeq 2000. The TCR beta CDR3 regions were amplified from the RNA transcripts. The first round of RT-PCR for the TCR CDR3 was performed with the HTBI primer set and the Qiagen OneStep RT-PCR kit. TCRdb itself trimmed the public reads at Q25 with fastp, ran MiXCR and retained productive beta chains. Entries that share a CDR3 protein sequence are merged under the most common genes and DNA. This sample is represented by nearly 600,000 distinct CDR3 sequences; approximately 15% of them were singletons. The ten largest clones capture 7.1% of the sample. Sequencing was performed on blood. Source of these receptors: a woman aged 18-30 years with Graves' ophthalmopathy.

At least ten counts were recorded for this clonotype. This chain connects TRBV18 to TRBJ2-7; the D gene is possibly TRBD2 (5 bases). CDR3 length: 15 amino acids. Trimming stripped 0 bases from V and 2 bases from J, with 11 bases between. Germline V CDR1 and CDR2: KGHSH, LQKENI. As DNA, the CDR3 is TGTGCCAGCTCACCACCGGCGGGTACGACCTACGAGCAGTACTTC. It yields the protein CASSPPAGTTYEQYF.

This clonotype was recorded once. The gene calls are TRBV10-3 and TRBJ1-2, with 9 bases that match TRBD1. The CDR3 is made up of 14 amino acids. With V trimmed by 7 bases and J by 3 bases, 6 bases remained unmatched. The germline gives CDR1 ENHRY, CDR2 SYGVKD. CDR3: CAIMTGGSDYGYTF. The DNA of the CDR3 is TGTGCCATCATGACAGGGGGGTCGGACTATGGCTACACCTTC.

There are a few counts of this clonotype. This chain connects TRBV5-8 to TRBJ2-2; 11 bases agree with TRBD2. Unmatched junction bases numbered 2, after V lost 4 bases and J lost 0 bases. Germline assignment: CDR1 SGHTS and CDR2 YDEGEE. The CDR3 length is 16 residues. The CDR3 DNA is TGTGCCAGCAGCGCGGGACTAGCGGCGAACACCGGGGAGCTGTTTTTT. This sequence encodes CASSAGLAANTGELFF.

This clonotype was recorded at least ten times. The chain uses TRBV11-3 and TRBJ2-1, with D possibly being TRBD1 (6 bases). V lost 5 bases and J 8 bases, leaving 25 bases between the germline ends. The CDR3 sequence is 17 residues long. Germline CDR1 is SGHNT and CDR2 is YENEEA. CDR3 DNA sequence: TGTGCCAGCAGCATTCGATGGGAACAGGGCCCTCGCTATGAGCAGTTCTTC. Translating gives CASSIRWEQGPRYEQFF.

This clonotype was recorded many times. The J gene is TRBJ2-7, the V gene TRBV6-2 or TRBV6-3, with D perhaps assigned TRBD1 or TRBD2 (6 bases each). The CDR3 length is 15 residues. The V end lost 6 bases, the J end lost 6 bases, and 21 bases lay between the germline ends. CDR1 and CDR2 from the germline V gene are MNHEY and SVGEGT. The CDR3 bases are TGTGCCAGCAGAACCGTCAAGACAGGCGGGGTCGAGCAGTACTTC. Translation: CASRTVKTGGVEQYF.

In its sample, this clonotype was seen once. One end of the junction fails to match germline, which may point to a read error. The chain combines TRBV6-2 or TRBV6-3 with TRBJ1-1; D remains ambiguous. Germline assignment: CDR1 MNHEY and CDR2 SVGEGT. This CDR3 spans 15 amino acids. CDR3 bases: TGTGCCAGCAGCAGATCCAACTCGGGGAACACTGAAGTTTTCTTT. It encodes CASSRSNSGNTEVFF.

In this sample, this clonotype turned up many times. The CDR3 bases are TGTGCCAGCACCGAGGGGGCCACGGCGTCGAATTCACCCCTCCACTTT. It encodes CASTEGATASNSPLHF. The rearrangement joins TRBV12-3 or TRBV12-4 to TRBJ1-6; TRBD1 agrees at 7 bases. The CDR3 loop spans 16 amino acids. The V and J ends lost 7 bases and 7 bases, in that order; junction bases with no gene match: 13.

At least ten counts were recorded for this clonotype. The V gene is TRBV20-1, the J gene TRBJ2-3; D remains ambiguous. Trimming removed 0 bases from V and 4 bases from J, with 11 bases in between. Germline assignment: CDR1 DFQATT and CDR2 SNEGSKA (reference sequence). This CDR3 has 14 amino acids. The CDR3 DNA is TGCAGTGCTAGAGATCCCCGTAAATCAGATACGCAGTATTTT. Amino acids: CSARDPRKSDTQYF.

This clonotype was recorded a few times. V gene TRBV9 combines with J gene TRBJ2-1, with TRBD2 identical over 11 bases. The CDR3 contains 17 residues. The germline CDR1 and CDR2 sequences are SGDLS and YYNGEE. Trimming took 2 bases from V and 4 from J; bases not matched to a gene: 8. The CDR3 region is CASSVPTSGDSYNEQFF. CDR3 coding DNA: TGTGCCAGCAGCGTTCCGACTAGCGGGGACTCATACAATGAGCAGTTCTTC. Based on the CDR3 plus reference TRBV9 and TRBJ2-1, the full variable domain is DSGVTQTPKHLITATGQRVTLRCSPRSGDLSVYWYQQSLDQGLQFLIQYYNGEERAKGNILERFSAQQFPDLHSELNLSSLELGDSALYFCASSVPTSGDSYNEQFFGPGTRLTVL.

This clonotype has a handful of counts. This rearrangement joins TRBV15 to TRBJ2-2; D uncertain. CDR3 length: 13 amino acids. Germline V lookup: CDR1 LNHNV, CDR2 YYDKDF (reference sequence). Trimming took off 0 bases at V and 4 bases at J, with 3 bases between the two ends. CDR3 protein: CATSREVTGELFF. The DNA for the CDR3 is TGTGCCACCAGCAGAGAAGTCACCGGGGAGCTGTTTTTT.

This clonotype has ten or more counts. V gene TRBV29-1 combines with J gene TRBJ1-2, with a weak D call TRBD1 (6 bases). The germline V gene encodes CDR1 SQVTM and CDR2 ANQGSEA. CDR3 size: 12 residues. Trimming stripped 3 bases from V and 3 bases from J, with 8 bases between. This CDR3 is CSVDRTDYGYTF. The CDR3 nucleotides are TGCAGCGTTGACAGGACAGACTATGGCTACACCTTC.

This clonotype was seen ten or more times. The chain recombines TRBV7-6 with TRBJ2-1; 10 positions match TRBD2. CDR3 length: 15 residues. Germline V CDR1 and CDR2: SGHVS, FNYEAQ. V shed 1 base and J 12 bases; nucleotides not matched to a gene: 9. CDR3 region: CASSLGLAGGPGQFF. As DNA, the CDR3 is TGTGCCAGCAGCTTAGGATTAGCGGGAGGCCCAGGGCAGTTCTTC.

This clonotype was recorded many times. CDR3 sequence: CASSSREGLADTQYF. The CDR3 DNA sequence: TGTGCCAGCAGTTCTAGGGAGGGGCTGGCAGATACGCAGTATTTT. The J gene is TRBJ2-3, the V gene TRBV11-2; 7 bases are a match to TRBD2. V lost 6 bases to trimming and J lost 4 bases; unmatched junction nucleotides: 10. The CDR3 contains 15 residues. CDR1 and CDR2 (germline): SGHAT, FQNNGV.

This clonotype was detected only a few times. V and J are TRBV11-3 and TRBJ2-7, with D possibly TRBD2 on 6 matching bases. The CDR3 loop spans 13 amino acids. CDR1 and CDR2 (germline): SGHNT, YENEEA. V lost 3 bases to trimming and J lost 5 bases, with 11 bases between them. The CDR3 nucleotides are TGTGCCAGCAGCTTTAAATTAGCGGACGAGCAGTACTTC. It specifies CASSFKLADEQYF.

In its sample, this clonotype was seen many times. The rearrangement joins TRBV28 to TRBJ1-2; no definite D call. V shed 6 bases and J shed 4 bases, with 6 bases lying between them. The germline CDR1 and CDR2 sequences are MDHEN and SYDVKM. This CDR3 spans 11 amino acids. The CDR3 sequence is CASSQTYGYTF. CDR3 bases: TGTGCCAGCAGCCAGACCTATGGCTACACCTTC.

This clonotype was observed once. A much larger clone differs from this one at a single base, so this may be a read error. The chain links TRBV28 to TRBJ2-2, with TRBD1 as a possible D gene (6 bases). The V gene lost 7 bases and the J gene lost 2 bases, with 11 bases spanning the gap. This CDR3 is built from 14 residues. The germline V gene has CDR1 MDHEN and CDR2 SYDVKM. In nucleotides, the CDR3 is TGTGCCAGCATTACAGGGACCAACACCGGGGAGCTGTTTTTT. This translates into CASITGTNTGELFF. The full variable domain, its missing parts supplied by reference TRBV28 and TRBJ2-2, is DVKVTQSSRYLVKRTGEKVFLECVQDMDHENMFWYRQDPGLGLRLIYFSYDVKMKEKGDIPEGYSVSREKKERFSLILESASTNQTSMYLCASITGTNTGELFFGEGSRLTVL.

This clonotype has more than one count but fewer than ten. The rearrangement uses TRBV12-3 or TRBV12-4 and TRBJ1-1, with 9 bases matching TRBD1. J lost 3 bases, V lost 5 bases, and 10 bases had no gene match. The CDR3 consists of 16 residues. The DNA of the CDR3 is TGTGCCAGCAGTCGTACAGGGGGCTGGGCGGACACTGAAGCTTTCTTT. Its protein is CASSRTGGWADTEAFF.

This clonotype has a count of ten or more. V gene TRBV28 combines with J gene TRBJ1-1, with a tentative D call TRBD1 (6 bases). This CDR3 is 12 amino acids long. Germline V lookup: CDR1 MDHEN, CDR2 SYDVKM. V dropped 7 bases and J dropped 11 bases, with 17 bases sitting between them. The CDR3 coding sequence is TGTGCCAGCACTCGGGGAGAAACAGGGGCTTTCTTT. Amino acids: CASTRGETGAFF.

At least ten counts were recorded for this clonotype. The chain has TRBV27 and TRBJ1-3; no clear D gene. Germline V gives CDR1 MNHEY, CDR2 SMNVEV (reference sequence). The CDR3 extends over 15 amino acids. Trimming cost V 5 bases and J 2 bases, with 13 bases left between them. The CDR3 DNA is TGTGCCAGCAGTCCCCAGTATCCCACTGGAAACACCATATATTTT. Translating gives CASSPQYPTGNTIYF.

This sequence joins TRBV11-1 and TRBJ2-1; D possibly uses TRBD1 or TRBD2 (5 bases each). The CDR3 spans 15 residues. The germline V gene has CDR1 SGHAT and CDR2 FQDESV (reference sequence). V lost 5 bases, J lost 3 bases, and 14 bases lay in between. The CDR3 bases are TGTGCCAGCAGCGCCCGGGACGGCGACTACAATGAGCAGTTCTTC. This codes for CASSARDGDYNEQFF.

A few counts support this clonotype. The V gene is TRBV29-1, the J gene TRBJ2-7; 10 bases are a match to TRBD1. From germline, CDR1 is SQVTM and CDR2 ANQGSEA. The trim removed 3 bases at V and 6 bases at J, leaving 11 bases unmatched. CDR3 length equals 15 residues. CDR3 sequence (DNA): TGCAGCGTTGACGGACCGGGACAGGGGTTGGGCGAGCAGTACTTC. This encodes CSVDGPGQGLGEQYF.

Ten or more counts support this clonotype. The chain has TRBV7-2 and TRBJ1-4; the D is unclear. Between the trimmed V and J ends, which lost 4 bases and 0 bases, there was a span of 6 bases. In germline, CDR1 is SGHTA, CDR2 FQGNSA. This CDR3 region has 14 residues. The CDR3 coding sequence is TGTGCCAGCAGCTCAGACGCAACTAATGAAAAACTGTTTTTT. Translating it yields CASSSDATNEKLFF.

A few counts support this clonotype. This rearrangement joins TRBV7-3 to TRBJ2-5; 12 nucleotides match TRBD2. The CDR3 consists of 18 residues. Looked up from germline, CDR1 is SGHTA and CDR2 is FQGTGA. The V and J ends lost 0 bases and 2 bases, in that order; junction bases with no gene match: 7. CDR3 bases: TGTGCCAGCAGCTTAACAGGACTAGCGGGAACACCACAAGAGACCCAGTACTTC. Its protein product is CASSLTGLAGTPQETQYF.